A selection of T cell receptor beta chains follows, all from one sample in a study of blood T cell repertoires in COVID-19. TCRdb's table, derived via immunoSEQ multiplex PCR, lists solely in-frame clones and lacks some. The table lists 130,000 or so clones, roughly 84% of them singletons. Material: peripheral blood. These receptors were obtained from a man aged 60-69 years with acute or convalescent COVID-19. CDR3s include the opening cysteine and the closing phenylalanine or tryptophan. Fields, in order: V gene, clone size, J gene, CDR3 protein. Clone size is stated in some rows and not others, as once, few, many or a class when expanded.

TRBV7-6	-	TRBJ2-5	CASSLGRQGTETQYF
TRBV3-1/TRBV3-2	few	TRBJ1-3	CASSQEGRAGNTIYF
TRBV6-1	-	TRBJ2-3	CASSALATGDTDTQYF
TRBV7-2	-	TRBJ2-2	CASSLLVTGELFF
TRBV20-1	-	TRBJ2-1	CSASSPGFPEQFF
TRBV9	-	TRBJ1-3	CASSVEGAGNTIYF
TRBV28	-	TRBJ1-6	CASSLETPIGSPLHF
TRBV18	-	TRBJ2-7	CASSPGGDEQYF
TRBV9	-	TRBJ2-5	CASSVALGGETQYF
TRBV5-4	-	TRBJ1-2	CASSIQGTDGYTF
TRBV12-3/TRBV12-4	-	TRBJ1-5	CASSQPGYQPQHF
TRBV19	-	TRBJ2-5	CASSIRARDRDQETQYF
TRBV15	-	TRBJ1-1	CATSLREIWTEAFF
TRBV2	-	TRBJ2-5	CASKELEETQYF